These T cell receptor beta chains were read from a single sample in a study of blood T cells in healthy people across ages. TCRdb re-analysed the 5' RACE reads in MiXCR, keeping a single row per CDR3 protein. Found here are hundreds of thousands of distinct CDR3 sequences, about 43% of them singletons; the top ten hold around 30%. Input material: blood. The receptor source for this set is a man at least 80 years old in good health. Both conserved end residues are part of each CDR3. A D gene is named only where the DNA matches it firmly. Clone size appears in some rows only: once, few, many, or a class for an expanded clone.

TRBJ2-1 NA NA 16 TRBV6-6 TGTGCCAGCAGTTACCCTAACAGCTGGGGGGACAATGAGCAGTTCTTC CASSYPNSWGDNEQFF
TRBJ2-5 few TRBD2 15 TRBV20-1 TGCAGTGCTGCCGATAGCGGGAAGTACCAAGAGACCCAGTACTTC CSAADSGKYQETQYF
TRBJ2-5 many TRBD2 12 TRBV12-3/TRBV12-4 TGTGCCAGCAGCTTGAGACTAGCGTGGCAGTACTTC CASSLRLAWQYF
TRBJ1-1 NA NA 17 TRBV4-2 TGTGCCAGCAGCCCCCTAGGGGGGGCCGGTGGGGACACTGAAGCTTTCTTT CASSPLGGAGGDTEAFF
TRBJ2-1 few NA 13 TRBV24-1 TGTGCCACCAGTGGTCAGGCCTACAATGAGCAGTTCTTC CATSGQAYNEQFF
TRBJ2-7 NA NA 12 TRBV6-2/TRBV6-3 TGTGCCAGCAGACGGACAGCGTTAGAGCAGTACTTC CASRRTALEQYF
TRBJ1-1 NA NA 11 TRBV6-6 TGTGCCAGCAGTAATCTAATTGAAGCTTTCTTT CASSNLIEAFF
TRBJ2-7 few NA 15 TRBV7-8 TGTGCCAGCAGCTTAATGGGAAGTGGCTCCTACGAGCAGTACTTC CASSLMGSGSYEQYF
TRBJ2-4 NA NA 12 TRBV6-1 TGTGCCAGCAGTGAAGTCGGGCACCTCCAGTACTTC CASSEVGHLQYF
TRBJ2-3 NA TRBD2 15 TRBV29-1 TGCAGCGTTGAAGCTAGCGGGACTAGCACAGATACGCAGTTTTTT CSVEASGTSTDTQFF
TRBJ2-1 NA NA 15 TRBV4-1 TGCGCCAGCAGCCAAGGCCGGGTAGAGGGCAATGAGCAGTTCTTC CASSQGRVEGNEQFF
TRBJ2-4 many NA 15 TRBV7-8 TGTGCCAGCAGCCTCGATGGACGAACAGTGGACATTCAGTACTTC CASSLDGRTVDIQYF
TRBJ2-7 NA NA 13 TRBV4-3 TGCGCCAGCAGCCTTCCTGGTTGGAGAGAGCAGTACTTC CASSLPGWREQYF
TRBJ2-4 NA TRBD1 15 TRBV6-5 TGTGCCAGCAGTTACGGGGACAGGCTCGGAAACATTCAGTACTTC CASSYGDRLGNIQYF
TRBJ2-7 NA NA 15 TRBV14 TGTGCCAGCAGCCAAGATTGGGGGGCGGCCTACGAGCAGTACTTC CASSQDWGAAYEQYF
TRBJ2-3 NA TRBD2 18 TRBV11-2 TGTGCCGGCAGCTTAGATCATAGAATAGCGGGGGGCACAGATACGCAGTATTTT CAGSLDHRIAGGTDTQYF
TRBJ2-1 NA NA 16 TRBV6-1 TGTGCCAGCAGTGAAGCGCCTACCTGGGGACGGCAGGAGCAGTTCTTC CASSEAPTWGRQEQFF
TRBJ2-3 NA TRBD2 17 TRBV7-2 TGTGCCAGCAGCTTAGGAAGACTAGCGGGAGGTGGAGATACGCAGTATTTT CASSLGRLAGGGDTQYF
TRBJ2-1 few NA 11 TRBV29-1 TGCAGCGTTGAAGTGGGGTTTGAGCAGTTCTTC CSVEVGFEQFF
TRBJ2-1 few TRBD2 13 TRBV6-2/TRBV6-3 TGTGCCAGTAGGGGACTAGATTTCAATGAGCAGTTCTTC CASRGLDFNEQFF
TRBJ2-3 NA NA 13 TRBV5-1 TGCGCCAGCACCCTGTGGGGGACAGATACGCAGTATTTT CASTLWGTDTQYF
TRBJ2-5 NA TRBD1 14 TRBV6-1 TGTGCCAGCAGCGACAGGGCGGTCCAAGAGACCCAGTACTTC CASSDRAVQETQYF
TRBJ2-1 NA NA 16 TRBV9 TGTGCCAGCAGCGTAGAGAGTGAAAGCGACTACAATGAGCAGTTCTTC CASSVESESDYNEQFF
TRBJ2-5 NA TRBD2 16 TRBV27 TGTGCCAGCAGTCCCTGGGCTAGCGGGGCTCAAGAGACCCAGTACTTC CASSPWASGAQETQYF
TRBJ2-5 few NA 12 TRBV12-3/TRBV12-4 TGTGCCAGCAGTTTGATGGACCGGGAGCAGTACTTC CASSLMDREQYF
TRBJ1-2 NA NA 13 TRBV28 TGTGCCAGCAGTCGGAGAGGAAGCTGTGGCTACACCTTC CASSRRGSCGYTF
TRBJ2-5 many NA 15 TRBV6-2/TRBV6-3 TGTGCCAGCAGTTACTCGACAGGGAGGAGTCAGACCCAGTACTTC CASSYSTGRSQTQYF
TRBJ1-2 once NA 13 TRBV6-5 TGTGCCAGCAGTTACGTTCAGGACTATGGCTACACCTTC CASSYVQDYGYTF
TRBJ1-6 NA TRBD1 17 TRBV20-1 TGCAGTGCCCCCGGGACAGGGGCGAGCTCCTATAGTTCACCCCTCCACTTT CSAPGTGASSYSSPLHF
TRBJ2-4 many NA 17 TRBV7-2 TGTGCCAGCAGCTCCTCCGGGACCAACGTAGCCAAAAACATTCAGTACTTC CASSSSGTNVAKNIQYF
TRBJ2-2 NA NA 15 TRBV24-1 TGTGCCACCAGTGATGCCGGGACTCCCACCGGGGAGCCGTTTTTT CATSDAGTPTGEPFF
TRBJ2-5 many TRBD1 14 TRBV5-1 TGCGCCAGCAGCTCGACAGGGGCCCAAGAGACCCAGTACTTC CASSSTGAQETQYF
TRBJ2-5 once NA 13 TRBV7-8 TGTGCCAGCAGCGTAGATGGTCGAGCGTTGGGGTACTTC CASSVDGRALGYF
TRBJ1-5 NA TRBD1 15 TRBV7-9 TGTGCCAGCAGCTTATCCACAGGGGCTGGTCAGCCCCAGCATTTT CASSLSTGAGQPQHF
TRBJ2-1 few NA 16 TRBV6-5 TGTGCCAGCAGTTACGGACGGCCCTCGAAGTACAATGAGCAGTTCTTC CASSYGRPSKYNEQFF
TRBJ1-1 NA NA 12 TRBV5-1 TGCGCCAGCAGCCTCGACAGACTGGAAGCTTTCTTT CASSLDRLEAFF
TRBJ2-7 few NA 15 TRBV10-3 TGTGCCATCAGTGACCCCGGGACACAAGCTTGGGAGCAGTACTTC CAISDPGTQAWEQYF
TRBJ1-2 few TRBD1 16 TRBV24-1 TGTGCCACCAGTGATCCCCCTGGGACAGGGATCGATGGCTACACCTTC CATSDPPGTGIDGYTF
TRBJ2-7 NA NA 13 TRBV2 TGTGTCAGAACAGAACAGGTCCAGGGCGAGCAGTACTTC CVRTEQVQGEQYF
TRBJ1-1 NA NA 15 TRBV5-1 TGCGCCAGCAGCTTGTACGGCTTTTCGAACACTGAAGCTTTCTTT CASSLYGFSNTEAFF
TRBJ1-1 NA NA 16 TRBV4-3 TGCGCCAGCAGCCAAGCCCACAGTGCTATGAACACTGAAGCTTTCTTT CASSQAHSAMNTEAFF
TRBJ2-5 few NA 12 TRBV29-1 TGCAGCGTTGATGGCGCGCCAGAGACCCAGTACTTC CSVDGAPETQYF
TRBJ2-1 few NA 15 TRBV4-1 TGCGCCAGCAGCCAAGAAGGTCCCCGAGGGAATGAGCAGTTCTTC CASSQEGPRGNEQFF
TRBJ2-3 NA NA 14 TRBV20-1 TGCAGTGGACTAGGCGGGTCTAGCACAGATACGCAGTATTTT CSGLGGSSTDTQYF
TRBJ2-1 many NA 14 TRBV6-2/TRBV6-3 TGTGCCAGCAGCCACCTTTGGGCCCGGAATGAGCAGTTCTTC CASSHLWARNEQFF
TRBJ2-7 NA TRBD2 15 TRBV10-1 TGCGCCAGCAGTGCCCTAGCGGGAGGTACCTACGAGCAGTACTTC CASSALAGGTYEQYF
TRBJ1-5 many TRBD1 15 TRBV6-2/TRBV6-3 TGTGCCAGCAGTCCGACAGGGGGCCTCAATCAGCCCCAGCATTTT CASSPTGGLNQPQHF
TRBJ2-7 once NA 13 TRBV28 TGTGCCAGCAGTAAGGTTCACTCCTACGAGCAGTACTTC CASSKVHSYEQYF
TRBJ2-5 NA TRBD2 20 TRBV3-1 TGTGCCAGCAGCCAGTCCCTGTTGAGCGGGGGGGCCGGTCGTGGCGAGACCCAGTACTTC CASSQSLLSGGAGRGETQYF